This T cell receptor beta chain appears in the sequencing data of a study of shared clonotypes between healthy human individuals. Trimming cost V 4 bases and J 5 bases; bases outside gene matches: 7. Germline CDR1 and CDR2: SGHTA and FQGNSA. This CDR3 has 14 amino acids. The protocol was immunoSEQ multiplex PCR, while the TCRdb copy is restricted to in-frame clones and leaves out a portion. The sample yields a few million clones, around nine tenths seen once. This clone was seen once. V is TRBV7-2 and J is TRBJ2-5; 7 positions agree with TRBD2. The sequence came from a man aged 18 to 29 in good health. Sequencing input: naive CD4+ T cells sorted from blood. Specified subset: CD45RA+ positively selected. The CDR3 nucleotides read TGTGCCAGCAGCTGGGGACGGGGGGAGGAGACCCAGTACTTC. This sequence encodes CASSWGRGEETQYF. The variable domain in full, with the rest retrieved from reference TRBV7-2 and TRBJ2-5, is GAGVSQSPSNKVTEKGKDVELRCDPISGHTALYWYRQSLGQGLEFLIYFQGNSAPDKSGLPSDRFSAERTGGSVSTLTIQRTQQEDSAVYLCASSWGRGEETQYFGPGTRLLVL.